This T cell receptor beta chain was captured in a study of T cell responses to AZD1222 COVID-19 vaccine. Broader study findings: Just 6 or 7 AZD1222 recipients were seropositive at baseline. Targets within unmutated variant regions were reportedly found for nearly half of spike-specific TCRs.

The CDR3 consists of 13 residues. With 3 bases removed from V and 7 bases from J, the gap between germline ends came to 9 bases. Using immunoSEQ multiplex PCR, the repertoire was profiled, and TCRdb retains in-frame clones only, with some absent. This table has approximately 150,000 clones, 90% to 95% appearing once. Turning to this clone: The antigen remains undetermined.

The sequence was obtained from an adult who received the AZD1222 COVID-19 vaccine. Sequenced material: peripheral blood, taken 28 days after the second AZD1222 dose. This sequence joins TRBV12-3 or TRBV12-4 and TRBJ1-4; a weak D match, TRBD1 (5 bases). CDR3 coding DNA: TGTGCCAGCAGTTTTCACGGGGGTGAAAAACTGTTTTTT. This encodes CASSFHGGEKLFF.